Sequencing of this T cell receptor (beta chain) was carried out in a study of blood T cell repertoires in COVID-19. Overall study context: Material from acute and convalescent COVID-19 was sourced from the United States, Italy and Spain.

Authors' processing steps: Counts of nucleated cells, estimated from reference gene primer amplification, were obtained. The repertoire was sequenced with immunoSEQ multiplex PCR; TCRdb's copy has only in-frame clones and lacks some. Clone size and V and J calls were adopted from that table, with D and trimming inferred from the DNA. The data contain around 170,000 clones, less than 90% of them seen just once; the ten biggest clones take up 5.5% to 7.5%. Sequencing was carried out using peripheral blood. This TCR derives from a woman aged 40 to 50 with acute or convalescent COVID-19.

In nucleotides, the CDR3 is TGTGCCAGCAGCGACGACAGGGCTGGAAACACCATATATTTT. Protein sequence: CASSDDRAGNTIYF. V gene TRBV9 combines with J gene TRBJ1-3, with 7 bases lining up with TRBD1. The CDR3 consists of 14 residues. Per germline, CDR1 SGDLS and CDR2 YYNGEE. The trim removed 3 bases at V and 2 bases at J, leaving 2 bases unmatched.